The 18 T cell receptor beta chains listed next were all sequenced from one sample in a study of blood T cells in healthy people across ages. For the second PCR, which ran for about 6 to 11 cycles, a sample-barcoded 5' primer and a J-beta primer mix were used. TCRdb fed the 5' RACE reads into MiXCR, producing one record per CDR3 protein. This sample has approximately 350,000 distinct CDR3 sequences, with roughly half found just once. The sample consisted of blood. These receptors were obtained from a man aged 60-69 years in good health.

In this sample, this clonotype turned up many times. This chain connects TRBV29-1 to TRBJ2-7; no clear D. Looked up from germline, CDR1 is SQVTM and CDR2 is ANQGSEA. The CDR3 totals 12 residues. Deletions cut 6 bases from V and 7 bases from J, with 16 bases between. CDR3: CSVRMGSWEQYF. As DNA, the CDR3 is TGCAGCGTCAGGATGGGGTCTTGGGAGCAGTACTTC.

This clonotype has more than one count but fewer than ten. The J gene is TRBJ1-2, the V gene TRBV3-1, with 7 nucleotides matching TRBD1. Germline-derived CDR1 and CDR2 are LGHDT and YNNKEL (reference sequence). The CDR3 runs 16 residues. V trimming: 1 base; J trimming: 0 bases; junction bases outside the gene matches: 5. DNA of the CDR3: TGTGCCAGCAGCCAAGCCCCCGGGACAGCTAACTATGGCTACACCTTC. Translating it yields CASSQAPGTANYGYTF.

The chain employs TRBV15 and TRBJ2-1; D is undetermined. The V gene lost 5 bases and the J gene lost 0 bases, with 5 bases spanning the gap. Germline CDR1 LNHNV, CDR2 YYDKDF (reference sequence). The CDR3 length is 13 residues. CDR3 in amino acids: CATSLDSYNEQFF. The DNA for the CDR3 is TGTGCCACCAGCCTAGACTCCTACAATGAGCAGTTCTTC.

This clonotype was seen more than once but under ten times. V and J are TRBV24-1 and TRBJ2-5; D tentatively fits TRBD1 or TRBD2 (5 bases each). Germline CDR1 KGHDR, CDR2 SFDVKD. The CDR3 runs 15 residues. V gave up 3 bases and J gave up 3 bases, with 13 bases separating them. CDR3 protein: CATSDVSGGKETQYF. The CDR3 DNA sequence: TGTGCCACCAGTGATGTTAGTGGGGGAAAAGAGACCCAGTACTTC.

This CDR3 is CASLGVYQETQYF. CDR3 bases: TGTGCCAGCCTTGGGGTGTACCAAGAGACCCAGTACTTC. V is TRBV6-2 or TRBV6-3 and J is TRBJ2-5, with unresolved D. Germline assignment: CDR1 MNHEY and CDR2 SVGEGT. V was trimmed by 8 bases and J by 0 bases, leaving 10 bases between them. CDR3 size: 13 residues.

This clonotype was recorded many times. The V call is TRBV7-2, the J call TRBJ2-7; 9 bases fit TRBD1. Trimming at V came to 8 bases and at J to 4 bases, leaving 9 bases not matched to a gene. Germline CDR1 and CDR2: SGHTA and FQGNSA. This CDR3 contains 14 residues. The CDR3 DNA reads TGTGCCAGCCTTATTGACAGGGGGTCGTACGAGCAGTACTTC. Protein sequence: CASLIDRGSYEQYF.

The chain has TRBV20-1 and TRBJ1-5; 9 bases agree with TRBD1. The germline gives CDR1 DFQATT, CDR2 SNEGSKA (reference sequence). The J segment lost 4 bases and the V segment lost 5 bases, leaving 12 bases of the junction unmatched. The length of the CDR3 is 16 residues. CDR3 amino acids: CSAQGQGSVENQPQHF. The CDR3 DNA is TGCAGTGCTCAGGGACAGGGAAGTGTGGAAAATCAGCCCCAGCATTTT.

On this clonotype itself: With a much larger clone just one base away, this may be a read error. Written as DNA, the CDR3 is TGCGCCAGCAGACTGGAGAATGAGCAGGTCTTC. It translates to CASRLENEQVF. The genes are TRBV4-3 and TRBJ2-1, with D uncertain. In germline, CDR1 is LGHNA, CDR2 YSLEER. The CDR3 consists of 11 residues.

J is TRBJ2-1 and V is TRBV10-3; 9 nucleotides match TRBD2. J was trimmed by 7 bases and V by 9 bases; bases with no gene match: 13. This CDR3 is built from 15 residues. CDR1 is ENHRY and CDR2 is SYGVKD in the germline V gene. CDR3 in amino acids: CAIGLLAGGENEQFF. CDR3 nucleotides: TGTGCCATAGGGCTTTTGGCGGGGGGGGAAAATGAGCAGTTCTTC.

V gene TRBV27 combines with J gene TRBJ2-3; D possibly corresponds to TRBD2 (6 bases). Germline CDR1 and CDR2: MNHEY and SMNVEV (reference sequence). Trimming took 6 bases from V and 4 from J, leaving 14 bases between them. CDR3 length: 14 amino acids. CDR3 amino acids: CASSKSGLADTQYF. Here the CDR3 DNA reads TGTGCCAGCAGCAAAAGCGGGTTAGCAGATACGCAGTATTTT.

CDR3 DNA: TGCGCCAGCAGCTTCAGTGGACTAGCCGAGACCCAGTACTTC. Protein: CASSFSGLAETQYF. The chain uses TRBV5-1 and TRBJ2-5, with 8 positions matching TRBD2. Germline V gene data show CDR1 as SGHRS and CDR2 as YFSETQ. The CDR3 is 14 amino acids. The trim removed 2 bases at V and 5 bases at J, leaving 5 bases unmatched.

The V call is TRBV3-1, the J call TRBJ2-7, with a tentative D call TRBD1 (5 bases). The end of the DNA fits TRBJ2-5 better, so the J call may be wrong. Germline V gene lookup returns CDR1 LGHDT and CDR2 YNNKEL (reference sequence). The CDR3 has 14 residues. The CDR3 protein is CASSQASGKETQYF. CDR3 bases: TGTGCCAGCAGCCAAGCGTCAGGGAAAGAGACCCAGTACTTC.

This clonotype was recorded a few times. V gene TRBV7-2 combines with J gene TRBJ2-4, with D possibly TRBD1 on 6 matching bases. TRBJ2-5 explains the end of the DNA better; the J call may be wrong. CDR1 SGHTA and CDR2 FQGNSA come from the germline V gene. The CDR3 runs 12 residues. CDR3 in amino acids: CASSLEGVTQYF. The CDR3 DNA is TGTGCCAGCAGCTTAGAGGGGGTGACCCAGTACTTC.

CDR3 region: CSVAGGDLGEQYF. In DNA, the CDR3 is TGCAGCGTTGCAGGGGGCGATTTAGGCGAGCAGTACTTC. This sequence joins TRBV29-1 and TRBJ2-7; 8 bases are a match to TRBD1. V lost 4 bases to trimming and J lost 6 bases; unmatched junction nucleotides: 8. This CDR3 spans 13 amino acids. Germline V gene sequence: CDR1 SQVTM, CDR2 ANQGSEA.

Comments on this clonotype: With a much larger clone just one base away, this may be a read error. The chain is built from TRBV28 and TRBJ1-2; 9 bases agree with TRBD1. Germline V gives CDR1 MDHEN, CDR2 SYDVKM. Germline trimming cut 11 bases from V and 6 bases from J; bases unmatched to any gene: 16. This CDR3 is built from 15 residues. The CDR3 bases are TGTGCCCACTCCGGCCCCGGGACAGGGTATGATGGCTACACCTTC. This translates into CAHSGPGTGYDGYTF.

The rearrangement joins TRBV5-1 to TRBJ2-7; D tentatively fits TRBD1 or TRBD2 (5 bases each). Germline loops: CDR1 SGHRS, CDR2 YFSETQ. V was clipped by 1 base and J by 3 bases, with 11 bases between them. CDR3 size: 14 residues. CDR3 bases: TGCGCCAGCAGCTTGCAAGGGGACCGCTACGAGCAGTACTTC. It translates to CASSLQGDRYEQYF.

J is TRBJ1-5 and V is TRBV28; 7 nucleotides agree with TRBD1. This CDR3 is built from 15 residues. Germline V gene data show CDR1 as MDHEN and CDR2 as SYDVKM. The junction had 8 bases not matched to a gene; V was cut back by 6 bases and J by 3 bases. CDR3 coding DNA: TGTGCCAGCAGGAGACAGGGCTCTTTCAATCAGCCCCAGCATTTT. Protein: CASRRQGSFNQPQHF.

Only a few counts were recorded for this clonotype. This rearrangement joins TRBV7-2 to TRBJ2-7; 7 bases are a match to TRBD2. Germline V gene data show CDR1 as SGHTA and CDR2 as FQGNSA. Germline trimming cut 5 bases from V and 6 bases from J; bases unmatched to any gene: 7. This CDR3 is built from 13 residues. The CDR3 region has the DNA TGTGCCAGCAGCCATGGATGGGGGGGCGAGCAGTACTTC. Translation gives CASSHGWGGEQYF.